This T cell receptor beta chain is from a study of T cell repertoires in cytomegalovirus infection. Study-wide background: Epitope selection comprised recently identified HLA-C-restricted CMV epitopes and well-studied HLA-B-restricted CMV epitopes. Indications of both CMV infection and matching HLA type were provided by public TCR beta signatures.

Using its own MiXCR run on the reads, TCRdb lists one record per CDR3 protein. Of 26,000 or so distinct CDR3 sequences listed, about a fifth were seen once; the top ten hold approximately 80%. V lost 4 bases and J lost 8, with 15 bases in between. The CDR3 contains 14 residues. Remarks on this clonotype: The antigen is not known.

Whole-study findings and limits: Ex vivo responses were dominated by HLA-C-restricted CMV-specific TCR beta clonotypes.

The material sequenced was CD8+ T cells from cultured PBMCs, taken from culture after CMV antigen stimulation. The clonotype comes from a human donor in good health (CMV status not recorded). Some clones in this sample may be carry-over from other donors' samples. J is TRBJ2-1 and V is TRBV23-1, with D possibly TRBD2 on 6 matching bases. TRBV23-1 is designated an ORF whose function remains uncertain. The CDR3 DNA follows: TGCGCCAGCAGTCTGGCTAGCGTTAACTATGAGCAGTTCTTC. Translating it yields CASSLASVNYEQFF.